This TCR beta chain was retrieved from a study of tumor-infiltrating lymphocytes in primary liver carcinoma. Notes on this clonotype: Its antigen is currently unknown. One end of the junction does not line up with germline, which may come from a read error.

Unsorted bulk tissue, roughly 20-33 mg of it, served as the source for co-extraction of RNA and DNA. Production of TCR beta cDNA used roughly 500 ng total RNA together with a constant-region primer. Employing slightly modified ARM-PCR, three nested multiplex PCR rounds were run, and these gave rise to the TCR beta libraries. In the first two PCR rounds, TRBV1-TRBV30 forward primers were paired with a C-beta reverse primer, and each round lasted approximately 9 cycles. MiXCR was run by TCRdb on the multiplex PCR reads, yielding one entry per CDR3 protein. The table records approximately 100,000 distinct CDR3 sequences, about 70% of them present only once. In germline, CDR1 is SQVTM, CDR2 ANQGSEA. The CDR3 has 15 amino acids. General study results and limits: Roughly 7.5-24% of top clones, and no more, occurred in all five tumor regions. A significantly higher top-250-clone fraction was found in tumors than in blood (p = 0.039).

The sequenced sample was liver tumor tissue from sampling region 2. Described subset: tumor region T2, inferior pole. This TCR came from a woman between 55 and 75 years old with primary liver carcinoma and hepatitis B virus infection. The chain links TRBV29-1 to TRBJ2-3; D gene ambiguous. CDR3 nucleotide sequence: TGCAGCGTTGATTGGGATAGGTCTAGTATAGATACGCTGTATTTT. Protein sequence: CSVDWDRSSIDTLYF.